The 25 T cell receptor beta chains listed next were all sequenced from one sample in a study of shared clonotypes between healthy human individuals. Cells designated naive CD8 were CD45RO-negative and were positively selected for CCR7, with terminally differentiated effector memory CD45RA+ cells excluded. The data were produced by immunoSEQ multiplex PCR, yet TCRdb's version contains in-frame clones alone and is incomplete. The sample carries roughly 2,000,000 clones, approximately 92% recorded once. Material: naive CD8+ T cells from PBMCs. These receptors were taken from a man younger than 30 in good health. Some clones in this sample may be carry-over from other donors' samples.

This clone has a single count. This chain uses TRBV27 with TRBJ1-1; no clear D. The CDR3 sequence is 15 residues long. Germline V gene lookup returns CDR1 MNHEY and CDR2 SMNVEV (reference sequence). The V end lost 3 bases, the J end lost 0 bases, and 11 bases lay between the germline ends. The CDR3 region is CASSFRSPMNTEAFF. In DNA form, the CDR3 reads TGTGCCAGCAGTTTCAGGAGTCCTATGAACACTGAAGCTTTCTTT.

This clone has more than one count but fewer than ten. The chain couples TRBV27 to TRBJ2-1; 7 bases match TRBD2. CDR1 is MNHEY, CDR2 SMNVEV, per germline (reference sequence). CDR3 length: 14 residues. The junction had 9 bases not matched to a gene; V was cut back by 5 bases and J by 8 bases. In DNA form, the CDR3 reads TGTGCCAGCAGTCCGTGGACTAGAGTAGATGAGCAGTTCTTC. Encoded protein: CASSPWTRVDEQFF.

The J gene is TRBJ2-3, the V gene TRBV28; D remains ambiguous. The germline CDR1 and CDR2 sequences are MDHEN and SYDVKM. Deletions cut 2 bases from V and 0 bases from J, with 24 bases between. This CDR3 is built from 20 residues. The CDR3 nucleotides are TGTGCCAGCAGTTTAAGCTCCCTCTTTCCGGGCGGAGCTAGCACAGATACGCAGTATTTT. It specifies CASSLSSLFPGGASTDTQYF.

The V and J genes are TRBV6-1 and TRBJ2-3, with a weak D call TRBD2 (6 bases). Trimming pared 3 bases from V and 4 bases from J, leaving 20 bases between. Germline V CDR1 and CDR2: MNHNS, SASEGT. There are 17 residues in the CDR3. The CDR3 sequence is CASSDPRDSKTADTQYF. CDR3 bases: TGTGCCAGCAGTGACCCGCGGGACTCAAAAACGGCAGATACGCAGTATTTT.

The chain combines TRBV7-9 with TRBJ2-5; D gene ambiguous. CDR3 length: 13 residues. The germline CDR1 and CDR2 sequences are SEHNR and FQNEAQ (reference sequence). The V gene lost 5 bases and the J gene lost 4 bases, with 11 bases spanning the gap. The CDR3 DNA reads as TGTGCCAGCAGCAAGACGCCGGCAGAGACCCAGTACTTC. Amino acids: CASSKTPAETQYF.

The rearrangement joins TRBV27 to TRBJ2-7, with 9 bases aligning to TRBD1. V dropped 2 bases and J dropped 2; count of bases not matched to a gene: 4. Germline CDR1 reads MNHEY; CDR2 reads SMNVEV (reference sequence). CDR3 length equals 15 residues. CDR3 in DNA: TGTGCCAGCAGTTTAGGGACAGGGATTCCCTACGAGCAGTACTTC. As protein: CASSLGTGIPYEQYF.

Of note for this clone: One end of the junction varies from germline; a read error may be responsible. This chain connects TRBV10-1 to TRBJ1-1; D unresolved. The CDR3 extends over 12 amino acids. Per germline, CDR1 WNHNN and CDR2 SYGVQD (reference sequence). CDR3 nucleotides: TGCGCCACCAGTAAGAGGGATACTGAAGCTTTCTTT. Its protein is CATSKRDTEAFF.

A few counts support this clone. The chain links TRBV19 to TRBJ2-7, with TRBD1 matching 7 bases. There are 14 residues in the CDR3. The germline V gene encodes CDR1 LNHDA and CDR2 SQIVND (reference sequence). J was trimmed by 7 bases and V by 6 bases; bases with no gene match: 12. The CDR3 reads CASSNRDSNAEQYF. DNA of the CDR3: TGTGCCAGTAGCAACCGGGACAGCAATGCGGAGCAGTACTTC.

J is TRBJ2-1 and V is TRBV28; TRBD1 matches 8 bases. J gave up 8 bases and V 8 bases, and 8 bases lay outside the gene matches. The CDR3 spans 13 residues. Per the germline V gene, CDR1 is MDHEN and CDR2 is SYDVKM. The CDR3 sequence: CASRQGYNHEQFF. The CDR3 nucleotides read TGTGCCAGCCGACAGGGGTACAATCATGAGCAGTTCTTC.

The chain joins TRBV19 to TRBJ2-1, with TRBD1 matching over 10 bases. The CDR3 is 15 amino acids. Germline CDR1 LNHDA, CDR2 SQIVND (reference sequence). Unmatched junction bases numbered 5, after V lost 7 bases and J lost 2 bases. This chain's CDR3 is CASIGQGVAYNEQFF. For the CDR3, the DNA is TGTGCCAGTATCGGACAGGGGGTGGCCTACAATGAGCAGTTCTTC. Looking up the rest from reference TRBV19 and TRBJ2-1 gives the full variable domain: DGGITQSPKYLFRKEGQNVTLSCEQNLNHDAMYWYRQDPGQGLRLIYYSQIVNDFQKGDIAEGYSVSREKKESFPLTVTSAQKNPTAFYLCASIGQGVAYNEQFFGPGTRLTVL.

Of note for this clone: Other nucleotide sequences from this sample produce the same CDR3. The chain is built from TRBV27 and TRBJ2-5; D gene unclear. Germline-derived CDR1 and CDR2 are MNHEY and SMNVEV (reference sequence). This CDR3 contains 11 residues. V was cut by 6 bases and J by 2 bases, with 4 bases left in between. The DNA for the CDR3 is TGTGCCAGCAGCCTACAAGAGACCCAGTACTTC. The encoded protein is CASSLQETQYF.

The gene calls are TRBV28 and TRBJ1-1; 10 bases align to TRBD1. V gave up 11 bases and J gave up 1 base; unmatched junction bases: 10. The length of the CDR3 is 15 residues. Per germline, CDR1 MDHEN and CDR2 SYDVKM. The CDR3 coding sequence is TGTGCCGCCCGACAGGGGGCGGCTGGGAACACTGAAGCTTTCTTT. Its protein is CAARQGAAGNTEAFF.

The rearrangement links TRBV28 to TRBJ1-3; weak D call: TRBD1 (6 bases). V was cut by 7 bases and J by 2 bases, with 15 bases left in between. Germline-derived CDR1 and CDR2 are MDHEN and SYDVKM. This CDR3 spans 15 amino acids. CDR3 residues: CASKGDTEAGNTIYF. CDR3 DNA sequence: TGTGCCAGCAAGGGGGACACAGAGGCTGGAAACACCATATATTTT.

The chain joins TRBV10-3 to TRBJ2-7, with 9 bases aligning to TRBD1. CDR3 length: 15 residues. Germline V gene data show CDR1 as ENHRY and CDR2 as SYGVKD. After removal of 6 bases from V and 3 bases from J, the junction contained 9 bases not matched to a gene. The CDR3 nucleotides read TGTGCCATCAGCTCCCCACAGGGGGCAAACTACGAGCAGTACTTC. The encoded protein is CAISSPQGANYEQYF.

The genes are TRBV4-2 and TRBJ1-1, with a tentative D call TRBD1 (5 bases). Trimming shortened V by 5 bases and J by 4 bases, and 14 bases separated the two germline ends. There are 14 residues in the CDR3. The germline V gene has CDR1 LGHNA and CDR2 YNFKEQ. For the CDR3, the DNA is TGTGCCAGCAGCACCCACAGGTTGAGCACTGAAGCTTTCTTT. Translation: CASSTHRLSTEAFF.

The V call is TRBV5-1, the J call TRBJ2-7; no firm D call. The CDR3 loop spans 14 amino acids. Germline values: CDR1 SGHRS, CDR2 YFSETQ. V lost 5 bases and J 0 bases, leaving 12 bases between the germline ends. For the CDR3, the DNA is TGCGCCAGCAGTGTCGTAGGGATCTCCTACGAGCAGTACTTC. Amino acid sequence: CASSVVGISYEQYF.

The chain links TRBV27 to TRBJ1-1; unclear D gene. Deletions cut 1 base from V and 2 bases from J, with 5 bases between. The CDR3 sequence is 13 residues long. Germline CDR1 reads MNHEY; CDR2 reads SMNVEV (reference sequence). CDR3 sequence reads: CASSLFYNTEAFF. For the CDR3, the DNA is TGTGCCAGCAGTTTATTTTACAACACTGAAGCTTTCTTT.

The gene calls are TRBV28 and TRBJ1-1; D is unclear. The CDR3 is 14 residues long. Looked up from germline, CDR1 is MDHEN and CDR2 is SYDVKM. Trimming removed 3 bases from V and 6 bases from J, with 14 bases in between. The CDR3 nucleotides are TGTGCCAGCAGTTTTAAGGGATTCCCACCTGAAGCTTTCTTT. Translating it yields CASSFKGFPPEAFF. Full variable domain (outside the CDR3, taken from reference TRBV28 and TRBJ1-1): DVKVTQSSRYLVKRTGEKVFLECVQDMDHENMFWYRQDPGLGLRLIYFSYDVKMKEKGDIPEGYSVSREKKERFSLILESASTNQTSMYLCASSFKGFPPEAFFGQGTRLTVV.

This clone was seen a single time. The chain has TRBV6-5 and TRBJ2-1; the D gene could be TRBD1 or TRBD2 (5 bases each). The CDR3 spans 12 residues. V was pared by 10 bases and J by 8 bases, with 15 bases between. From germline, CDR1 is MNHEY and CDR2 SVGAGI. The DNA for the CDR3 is TGTGCCACCCGGACTGACAGAGATGAGCAGTTCTTC. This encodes CATRTDRDEQFF.

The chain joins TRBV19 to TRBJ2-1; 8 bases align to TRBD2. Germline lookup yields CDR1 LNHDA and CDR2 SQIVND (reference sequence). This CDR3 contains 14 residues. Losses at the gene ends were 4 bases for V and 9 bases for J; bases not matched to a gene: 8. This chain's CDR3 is CASSRAREAPEQFF. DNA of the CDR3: TGTGCCAGTAGTAGGGCGCGGGAGGCCCCTGAGCAGTTCTTC.

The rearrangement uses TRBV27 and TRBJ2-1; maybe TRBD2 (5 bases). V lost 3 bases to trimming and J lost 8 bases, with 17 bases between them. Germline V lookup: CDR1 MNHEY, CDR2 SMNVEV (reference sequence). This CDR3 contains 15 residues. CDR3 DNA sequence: TGTGCCAGCAGTTTCGGGGTCCTTGGGGTTGATGAGCAGTTCTTC. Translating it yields CASSFGVLGVDEQFF.

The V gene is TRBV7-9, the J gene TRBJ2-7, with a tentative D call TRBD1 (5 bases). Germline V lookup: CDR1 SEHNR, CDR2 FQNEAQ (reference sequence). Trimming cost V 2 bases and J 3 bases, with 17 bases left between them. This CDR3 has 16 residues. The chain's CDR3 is CASSLIGADYVYEQYF. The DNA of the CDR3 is TGTGCCAGCAGCTTAATAGGGGCGGATTACGTCTACGAGCAGTACTTC.

CDR3 residues: CASSSLRAGQDPYGYTF. CDR3 DNA: TGCGCCAGCAGTTCCTTGAGGGCGGGACAGGACCCCTATGGCTACACCTTC. The chain has TRBV5-1 and TRBJ1-2; TRBD1 agrees at 8 bases. The V gene end was trimmed by 5 bases and the J gene end by 4 bases; junction bases not matched to a gene: 16. From germline, CDR1 is SGHRS and CDR2 YFSETQ. The CDR3 has 17 residues.

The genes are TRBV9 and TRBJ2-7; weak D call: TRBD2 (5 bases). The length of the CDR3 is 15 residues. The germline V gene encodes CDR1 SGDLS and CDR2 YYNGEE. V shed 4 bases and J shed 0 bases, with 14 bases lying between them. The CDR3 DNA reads TGTGCCAGCAGCCCCCGGGGATCCAGCTCCTACGAGCAGTACTTC. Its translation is CASSPRGSSSYEQYF.

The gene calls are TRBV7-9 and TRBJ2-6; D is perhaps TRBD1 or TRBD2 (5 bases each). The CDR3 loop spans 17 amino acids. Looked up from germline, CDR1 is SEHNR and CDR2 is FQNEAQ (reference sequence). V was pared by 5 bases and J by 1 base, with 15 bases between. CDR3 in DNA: TGTGCCAGCAGCAGACGGGACCACCCTTCTGGGGCCAACGTCCTGACTTTC. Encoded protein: CASSRRDHPSGANVLTF.